The source of this T cell receptor (beta chain) is a study of cytomegalovirus exposure and HLA in healthy donors. Study-wide results and limits: Most TCR beta V segments were productive about 90% or about 30% of the time in an earlier analysis.

The CDR3 contains 15 residues. Germline values: CDR1 LNHDA, CDR2 SQIVND (reference sequence). The V gene end was trimmed by 5 bases and the J gene end by 2 bases; junction bases not matched to a gene: 6. Remarks on this clone: Its antigen is not known.

PCR was performed using 60 Vbeta and 13 Jbeta primers. This table comes from immunoSEQ multiplex PCR, and its TCRdb copy is limited to in-frame clones, with some not included. The table shows approximately 140,000 clones, with around three quarters occurring only once. This rearrangement joins TRBV19 to TRBJ2-3, with 8 positions matching TRBD1. Sequenced material: PBMCs. The receptor comes from a man younger than 35 in good health and CMV-seronegative. The DNA for the CDR3 is TGTGCCAGTAGTGCCTGGACAGGGTACACAGATACGCAGTATTTT. This gives the protein CASSAWTGYTDTQYF.